A single T cell receptor (beta chain) is shown here with its context. Its antigen remains unidentified. The data belong to a study of T cell responses to AZD1222 COVID-19 vaccine. Method: immunoSEQ multiplex PCR; TCRdb's copy keeps in-frame clones and lacks some. The sample includes under 150,000 clones, roughly 91% of them seen just once. The V end lost 6 bases, the J end lost 1 base, and 14 bases lay between the germline ends. This CDR3 comprises 15 residues. CDR1 is SGHNT and CDR2 is YYREEE in the germline V gene (reference sequence). General study points: Among spike-specific TCRs, nearly half reportedly target unmutated variant regions.

The J gene is TRBJ2-4, the V gene TRBV5-4; no reliable D call. The receptor comes from an adult in good health. This sample comprised peripheral blood, obtained on day 0 of AZD1222 vaccination. CDR3 sequence reads: CASNDGVGAKNIQYF. In nucleotides, the CDR3 is TGTGCCAGCAATGATGGGGTGGGGGCCAAAAACATTCAGTACTTC. Filled out from reference TRBV5-4 and TRBJ2-4, the complete variable domain reads ETGVTQSPTHLIKTRGQQVTLRCSSQSGHNTVSWYQQALGQGPQFIFQYYREEENGRGNFPPRFSGLQFPNYSSELNVNALELDDSALYLCASNDGVGAKNIQYFGAGTRLSVL.